The clone carrying this TCR beta chain was seen at least ten times. RNA transcripts gave rise to amplified TCR beta CDR3 regions. HTBI primers drove first-round RT-PCR of the TCR CDR3. TCRdb reanalysed the multiplex PCR reads using MiXCR and keeps one entry per CDR3 protein. The sample records some 550,000 distinct CDR3 sequences, approximately 15% being singletons. The sample originates from a study of T cells in Graves' hyperthyroidism and ophthalmopathy. Among ophthalmopathy patients, the Clinical Activity Score reached at least 3, the NOSPECS grade reached at least 4, and duration remained under 3 months. Clinical symptoms, serum thyroxine, TRAb, thyroid ultrasound and orbital computed tomography informed diagnoses. Fresh peripheral blood, about 9.6 ml, yielded the PBMCs. The sequenced material came from blood. This clonotype was sampled from a woman in her thirties or forties with Graves' ophthalmopathy.

The CDR3 DNA reads as TGCAGTGCTAGAGATGGGACTAGCGATTACTACGAGCAGTACTTC. It yields the protein CSARDGTSDYYEQYF. The chain employs TRBV20-1 and TRBJ2-7; 10 nucleotides line up with TRBD2. V lost 0 bases and J lost 3; bases outside the gene matches: 5. Germline CDR1 is DFQATT and CDR2 is SNEGSKA (reference sequence). The CDR3 has 15 residues.